The text below deals with one TCR beta chain. The CDR3 has 16 residues. Germline V gene data show CDR1 as LNHDA and CDR2 as SQIVND (reference sequence). This specimen belongs to a study of T cells expressing NK-cell markers. TCRdb re-called the 5' RACE reads; one entry per CDR3 protein, DNA not given. The sample data list 130,000 to 150,000 distinct CDR3 sequences. The gene calls are TRBV19 and TRBJ2-5; TCRdb lists TRBD2, though no DNA is available to test this call. Sequences were obtained from blood T cells: a sorted CD56 or NKG2C T cell subset, CD4+ or CD8+ T cells, or bulk PBMC T cells (not recorded which). The origin of this receptor is a man between 18 and 29 years old in good health. This CDR3 reads CASSTVGQAYQETQYF.